The 29 T cell receptor beta chains below were found in one sample sequenced in a study of shared clonotypes between healthy human individuals. Generated by immunoSEQ multiplex PCR, the TCRdb table keeps only in-frame clones and is missing some. Of approximately 720,000 clones detected, about two thirds appear once; the ten largest clones hold 1.8%. The sequenced sample consisted of memory CD4+ T cells sorted from blood. Subset: CD45RA-negative fraction. Receptor source: a woman in her thirties in good health.

The DNA for the CDR3 is TGTGCCAGCAGTGACAGGGGGCCCACAGATACGCAGTATTTT. Protein: CASSDRGPTDTQYF. The V gene is TRBV6-4, the J gene TRBJ2-3, with 7 positions matching TRBD1. The CDR3 has 14 amino acids. Germline V gene sequence: CDR1 MRHNA, CDR2 SNTAGT. V lost 2 bases to trimming and J lost 2 bases; unmatched junction nucleotides: 1.

The V and J genes are TRBV5-4 and TRBJ2-7; D is undetermined. The germline V gene encodes CDR1 SGHNT and CDR2 YYREEE (reference sequence). This CDR3 has 12 residues. Trimming pared 0 bases from V and 5 bases from J, leaving 6 bases between. CDR3 region: CASSLVANEQYF. The CDR3 DNA sequence: TGTGCCAGCAGCTTGGTAGCCAACGAGCAGTACTTC. The full variable domain, its missing parts supplied by reference TRBV5-4 and TRBJ2-7, is ETGVTQSPTHLIKTRGQQVTLRCSSQSGHNTVSWYQQALGQGPQFIFQYYREEENGRGNFPPRFSGLQFPNYSSELNVNALELDDSALYLCASSLVANEQYFGPGTRLTVT.

The rearrangement joins TRBV5-1 to TRBJ2-3, with 8 bases matching TRBD1. The germline V gene has CDR1 SGHRS and CDR2 YFSETQ. J gave up 0 bases and V 4 bases, and 13 bases lay outside the gene matches. The CDR3 runs to 18 residues. The CDR3 is CASSDDRGRLSSTDTQYF. As DNA, the CDR3 is TGCGCCAGCAGCGATGACAGGGGTCGTCTGTCTAGCACAGATACGCAGTATTTT.

This rearrangement joins TRBV6-6 to TRBJ2-7, with D possibly being TRBD1 (5 bases). Per the germline V gene, CDR1 is MNHNY and CDR2 is SVGAGI (reference sequence). Trimming removed 2 bases at V and 1 base at J, with 6 bases between. The CDR3 covers 13 residues. The CDR3 DNA reads as TGTGCCAGCAGTTACGGACAATCCTACGAGCAGTACTTC. Amino acid sequence: CASSYGQSYEQYF.

This clone has only one observation. The gene calls are TRBV11-3 and TRBJ2-1, with TRBD2 identical over 10 bases. Germline loops: CDR1 SGHNT, CDR2 YENEEA. There are 12 residues in the CDR3. After removal of 5 bases from V and 13 bases from J, the junction contained 5 bases not matched to a gene. The chain's CDR3 is CASSPPSGGQFF. The CDR3 bases are TGTGCCAGCAGCCCGCCTAGCGGGGGACAGTTCTTC.

On this clone itself: Different DNA sequences within this sample yield the same CDR3. The rearrangement uses TRBV27 and TRBJ2-3; D remains ambiguous. CDR3 length: 13 amino acids. CDR1 is MNHEY, CDR2 SMNVEV, per germline (reference sequence). V was shortened by 2 bases and J by 1 base, with 4 bases between the two germline ends. CDR3 residues: CASSLGGTDTQYF. DNA of the CDR3: TGTGCCAGCAGTTTAGGCGGCACAGATACGCAGTATTTT.

The rearrangement links TRBV25-1 to TRBJ2-7; tentatively, D is TRBD2 (6 bases). CDR1 is MGHDK and CDR2 is SYGVNS in the germline V gene. V lost 3 bases to trimming and J lost 2 bases, with 17 bases between them. The CDR3 length is 16 residues. The CDR3 is CASSDPGRAGPYEQYF. CDR3 in DNA: TGTGCCAGCAGTGACCCGGGCAGGGCGGGACCCTACGAGCAGTACTTC.

The genes are TRBV28 and TRBJ1-5; a possible D gene is TRBD1 (5 bases). The ends were cut back, 6 bases at V and 4 bases at J, with 10 bases in the middle. Per the germline V gene, CDR1 is MDHEN and CDR2 is SYDVKM. The CDR3 runs 13 residues. The CDR3 loop reads CASRVGGNQPQHF. The CDR3 DNA reads as TGTGCCAGCAGGGTGGGGGGGAATCAGCCCCAGCATTTT.

This clone was picked up many times. CDR3 region: CASSLAGTDGYTF. The CDR3 nucleotides are TGTGCCAGCAGCTTAGCCGGGACAGATGGCTACACCTTC. The J gene is TRBJ1-2, the V gene TRBV7-3; TRBD1 matches 7 bases. The CDR3 is 13 amino acids. J gave up 6 bases and V 2 bases, and 3 bases lay outside the gene matches. The germline CDR1 and CDR2 sequences are SGHTA and FQGTGA.

The V and J genes are TRBV7-8 and TRBJ2-1, with D possibly matching TRBD2 (6 bases). V lost 3 bases and J lost 5, with 17 bases in between. CDR1 is SGHVS, CDR2 FQNEAQ, per germline. The CDR3 has 16 residues. CDR3 DNA: TGTGCCAGCAGCTTCCGACTAGACCCCCTCGACAATGAGCAGTTCTTC. Its protein is CASSFRLDPLDNEQFF.

This sequence joins TRBV28 and TRBJ2-7, with 7 nucleotides matching TRBD2. V was clipped by 3 bases and J by 3 bases; unmatched bases: 20. The CDR3 loop spans 19 amino acids. Germline lookup yields CDR1 MDHEN and CDR2 SYDVKM. As DNA, the CDR3 is TGTGCCAGCAGTTTTTCTCATTCGTTCCTAGCGGAACAAAACTACGAGCAGTACTTC. It specifies CASSFSHSFLAEQNYEQYF.

The chain recombines TRBV6-5 with TRBJ2-5; a weak D match, TRBD2 (5 bases). The J call may be incorrect, as the DNA end agrees better with TRBJ2-7. The V gene's germline CDR1 is MNHEY and CDR2 SVGAGI. The CDR3 runs 15 residues. The CDR3 protein is CASSYSNQFGDEQYF. The CDR3 DNA reads as TGTGCCAGCAGTTACTCGAACCAGTTCGGGGACGAGCAGTACTTC.

V gene TRBV5-1 combines with J gene TRBJ2-1, with TRBD2 matching over 7 bases. J gave up 3 bases and V 4 bases, and 4 bases lay outside the gene matches. CDR1 is SGHRS and CDR2 is YFSETQ in the germline V gene. There are 14 residues in the CDR3. The CDR3 region is CASSRAGDYNEQFF. CDR3 coding DNA: TGCGCCAGCAGCCGGGCGGGAGACTACAATGAGCAGTTCTTC.

The rearrangement links TRBV5-4 to TRBJ2-7, with 9 bases lining up with TRBD1. After removal of 4 bases from V and 4 bases from J, the junction contained 6 bases not matched to a gene. The CDR3 is 14 residues long. Germline V lookup: CDR1 SGHNT, CDR2 YYREEE (reference sequence). This CDR3 is CASSADRGRYEQYF. As DNA, the CDR3 is TGTGCCAGCAGCGCGGACAGGGGTCGGTACGAGCAGTACTTC.

The rearrangement links TRBV14 to TRBJ2-1, with TRBD1 identical over 10 bases. The V and J ends lost 4 bases and 6 bases, in that order; junction bases with no gene match: 9. Germline CDR1 SGHDN, CDR2 FVKESK. There are 16 residues in the CDR3. CDR3 region: CASSRTGTGVSNEQFF. The CDR3, as DNA: TGTGCCAGCAGCCGAACCGGGACAGGGGTGTCCAATGAGCAGTTCTTC.

This clone was detected only a few times. This CDR3 is also generated by other DNA sequences in the sample. This rearrangement joins TRBV9 to TRBJ2-3; D remains ambiguous. V lost 3 bases and J 2 bases, leaving 4 bases between the germline ends. Germline CDR1 is SGDLS and CDR2 is YYNGEE. There are 12 residues in the CDR3. This CDR3 reads CASSGYTDTQYF. The CDR3 DNA follows: TGTGCCAGCAGCGGATACACAGATACGCAGTATTTT.

The V call is TRBV6-1, the J call TRBJ2-1, with D uncertain. V was cut by 6 bases and J by 12 bases, with 15 bases left in between. The CDR3 extends over 12 amino acids. Germline CDR1 MNHNS, CDR2 SASEGT. Here the CDR3 DNA reads TGTGCCAGCAGGGTGACGCGCGAGAGGCAGTTCTTC. Protein sequence: CASRVTRERQFF.

This chain links TRBV5-1 with TRBJ2-7; D is ambiguous. V gave up 2 bases and J gave up 3 bases, with 15 bases separating them. Per germline, CDR1 SGHRS and CDR2 YFSETQ. The CDR3 spans 15 residues. CDR3 sequence reads: CASSFPQPGLYEQYF. The CDR3 DNA follows: TGCGCCAGCAGCTTCCCCCAGCCAGGCCTCTACGAGCAGTACTTC.

This clone was observed a handful of times. The chain is built from TRBV5-1 and TRBJ2-2, with 8 positions matching TRBD1. After removal of 2 bases from V and 3 bases from J, the junction contained 3 bases not matched to a gene. CDR1 is SGHRS, CDR2 YFSETQ, per germline. The CDR3 contains 15 residues. The CDR3 is CASSFGQGYTGELFF. The CDR3 nucleotides are TGCGCCAGCAGCTTCGGACAGGGTTACACCGGGGAGCTGTTTTTT. Filled out from reference TRBV5-1 and TRBJ2-2, the complete variable domain reads KAGVTQTPRYLIKTRGQQVTLSCSPISGHRSVSWYQQTPGQGLQFLFEYFSETQRNKGNFPGRFSGRQFSNSRSEMNVSTLELGDSALYLCASSFGQGYTGELFFGEGSRLTVL.

The genes are TRBV6-5 and TRBJ1-4; 7 bases are shared with TRBD1. Germline trimming cut 5 bases from V and 6 bases from J; bases unmatched to any gene: 9. The CDR3 spans 15 residues. The germline CDR1 and CDR2 sequences are MNHEY and SVGAGI. The CDR3: CASSPRGVADEKLFF. The CDR3 DNA follows: TGTGCCAGCAGTCCCAGGGGGGTTGCGGATGAAAAACTGTTTTTT.

This clone was counted only a few times. The genes are TRBV5-4 and TRBJ2-1; TRBD1 agrees at 9 bases. J was trimmed by 4 bases and V by 0 bases; bases with no gene match: 5. Germline lookup yields CDR1 SGHNT and CDR2 YYREEE (reference sequence). The CDR3 runs 16 residues. CDR3 in DNA: TGTGCCAGCAGCTTGGGCGGGGGACAGGGTTACAATGAGCAGTTCTTC. It specifies CASSLGGGQGYNEQFF.

The V call is TRBV28, the J call TRBJ1-5; D remains ambiguous. The germline V gene encodes CDR1 MDHEN and CDR2 SYDVKM. V was clipped by 5 bases and J by 9 bases, with 11 bases between them. The CDR3 totals 12 residues. The CDR3 spells CASSRPDMPQHF. DNA for the CDR3: TGTGCCAGCAGTAGACCCGACATGCCCCAGCATTTT. The full variable domain, completed using reference TRBV28 and TRBJ1-5, is DVKVTQSSRYLVKRTGEKVFLECVQDMDHENMFWYRQDPGLGLRLIYFSYDVKMKEKGDIPEGYSVSREKKERFSLILESASTNQTSMYLCASSRPDMPQHFGDGTRLSIL.

The gene calls are TRBV18 and TRBJ2-3; 9 bases line up with TRBD1. This CDR3 comprises 20 residues. CDR1 is KGHSH, CDR2 LQKENI, per germline. The junction had 20 bases not matched to a gene; V was cut back by 2 bases and J by 5 bases. CDR3 bases: TGTGCCAGCTCACCAGGGTTTCTTCGAGAGACAGGGGGTCGTAAAGATACGCAGTATTTT. Translation: CASSPGFLRETGGRKDTQYF. The whole variable domain, filled in from reference TRBV18 and TRBJ2-3, reads NAGVMQNPRHLVRRRGQEARLRCSPMKGHSHVYWYRQLPEEGLKFMVYLQKENIIDESGMPKERFSAEFPKEGPSILRIQQVVRGDSAAYFCASSPGFLRETGGRKDTQYFGPGTRLTVL.

The chain combines TRBV5-6 with TRBJ2-7; D may be TRBD1 (6 bases). Trimming stripped 6 bases from V and 6 bases from J, with 16 bases between. The CDR3 spans 13 residues. Germline values: CDR1 SGHDT, CDR2 YYEEEE. CDR3 sequence (DNA): TGTGCCAGCAACGGTCCAGGGGCCGTCGAGCAGTACTTC. This translates into CASNGPGAVEQYF.

V gene TRBV7-6 combines with J gene TRBJ2-5, with 7 nucleotides matching TRBD2. V was clipped by 1 base and J by 1 base; unmatched bases: 6. The CDR3 extends over 16 amino acids. Germline V CDR1 and CDR2: SGHVS, FNYEAQ. This chain's CDR3 is CASSLVPSGLQETQYF. The CDR3 bases are TGTGCCAGCAGCTTAGTGCCTAGCGGACTCCAAGAGACCCAGTACTTC.

DNA for the CDR3: TGTGCCAGCAGCTCCACTGGGGGGAGGGTCGAGCAGTACTTC. Translated, it gives CASSSTGGRVEQYF. The chain joins TRBV11-2 to TRBJ2-7; 7 bases match TRBD2. The V gene end was trimmed by 4 bases and the J gene end by 6 bases; junction bases not matched to a gene: 9. CDR3 length: 14 residues. Germline V lookup: CDR1 SGHAT, CDR2 FQNNGV.

The chain combines TRBV10-3 with TRBJ2-1, with D unresolved. The CDR3 runs to 13 residues. Germline values: CDR1 ENHRY, CDR2 SYGVKD. Trimming stripped 3 bases from V and 5 bases from J, with 8 bases between. The CDR3 nucleotides read TGTGCCATCAGTGACGACGAGAACAATGAGCAGTTCTTC. It yields the protein CAISDDENNEQFF.

The genes are TRBV9 and TRBJ2-3; a possible D gene is TRBD2 (6 bases). CDR3 size: 16 residues. Germline V CDR1 and CDR2: SGDLS, YYNGEE. V lost 0 bases and J lost 0, with 11 bases in between. The CDR3 protein is CASSVGRRDSTDTQYF. CDR3 DNA sequence: TGTGCCAGCAGCGTAGGCAGGCGGGATAGCACAGATACGCAGTATTTT.

The chain uses TRBV15 and TRBJ2-3, with unresolved D. This CDR3 has 14 amino acids. CDR1 and CDR2 (germline): LNHNV, YYDKDF (reference sequence). Trimming removed 1 base from V and 2 bases from J, with 7 bases in between. The CDR3 sequence is CATSRGGDTDTQYF. Written as DNA, the CDR3 is TGTGCCACCAGCAGAGGAGGCGACACAGATACGCAGTATTTT.